The rows below give T cell receptor beta chains drawn from one sample of a study of response to subunit inactivated influenza vaccine. In TCRdb, the RT-PCR reads were re-called with MiXCR into one record per CDR3 protein. Altogether 500,000 to 550,000 distinct CDR3 sequences are present, 6% to 9% being singletons, with the ten largest covering about an eighth. The material was PBMCs from blood, obtained around 25 months after vaccination. The receptors were gathered from a man aged 45-69 years who received an inactivated influenza vaccine. Both conserved end residues are part of each CDR3. Fields, in order: clone size, D gene, J gene, V gene, CDR3 DNA, CDR3 protein. A D gene is named only where the DNA matches it firmly. Expanded clones get a size class; other rows say once, few or many, or leave the size out.

abundance: many
d_gene: -
j_gene: TRBJ2-4
v_gene: TRBV20-1
CDR3nt: TGCAGTGCTAGCAACACGGCCAGAGGCATTCAGTACTTC
CDR3aa: CSASNTARGIQYF

abundance: few
d_gene: -
j_gene: TRBJ2-6
v_gene: TRBV3-1
CDR3nt: TGTGCCAGCAGCTCACGAGGGGCTGGGGCCAACGTCCTGACTTTC
CDR3aa: CASSSRGAGANVLTF

abundance: many
d_gene: TRBD2
j_gene: TRBJ2-2
v_gene: TRBV10-3
CDR3nt: TGTGCCATCAGGACCGCTAATAGCGGGTTCGGCGGGACCGGGGAGCTGTTTTTT
CDR3aa: CAIRTANSGFGGTGELFF

abundance: many
d_gene: TRBD2
j_gene: TRBJ2-1
v_gene: TRBV20-1
CDR3nt: TGCAGTGCTGGAGGAGGACTAGCGGGACTCTCCTACAATGAGCAGTTCTTC
CDR3aa: CSAGGGLAGLSYNEQFF

abundance: -
d_gene: TRBD1
j_gene: TRBJ1-1
v_gene: TRBV29-1
CDR3nt: TGCAGCGTTGAACAGGGGGCCGAAGCTTTCTTT
CDR3aa: CSVEQGAEAFF

abundance: -
d_gene: -
j_gene: TRBJ1-1
v_gene: TRBV29-1
CDR3nt: TGCAGCGTTGGGAAGCCGGGGGGGGGAAACACTGAAGCTTTCTTT
CDR3aa: CSVGKPGGGNTEAFF

abundance: few
d_gene: TRBD2
j_gene: TRBJ2-1
v_gene: TRBV12-3/TRBV12-4
CDR3nt: TGTGCCAGCACCCTCGGGCTAGCGGGGGGGCATGTGCAGTTCTTC
CDR3aa: CASTLGLAGGHVQFF

abundance: many
d_gene: TRBD2
j_gene: TRBJ2-3
v_gene: TRBV7-3
CDR3nt: TGTGCCAGCAGCTCATTAGCGGGCTACACAGATACGCAGTATTTT
CDR3aa: CASSSLAGYTDTQYF

abundance: few
d_gene: TRBD2
j_gene: TRBJ2-5
v_gene: TRBV5-1
CDR3nt: TGCGCCAGCAGCCTAGGAGCGACTAGCGGGACGGAGACCCAGTACTTC
CDR3aa: CASSLGATSGTETQYF

abundance: -
d_gene: -
j_gene: TRBJ2-5
v_gene: TRBV7-9
CDR3nt: TGTGCCAGCAGCTTAATGGGCCTCTCGGGAGTGGAGACCCAGTACTTC
CDR3aa: CASSLMGLSGVETQYF

abundance: few
d_gene: TRBD2
j_gene: TRBJ2-3
v_gene: TRBV7-3
CDR3nt: TGTGCCAGCAGCTTAGAGGTAGCGGGAACGAATACGCAGTATTTT
CDR3aa: CASSLEVAGTNTQYF

abundance: many
d_gene: -
j_gene: TRBJ1-1
v_gene: TRBV3-1
CDR3nt: TGTGCCAGTGGAAACAGGAATAGGGAAGCTTTCTTT
CDR3aa: CASGNRNREAFF

abundance: many
d_gene: -
j_gene: TRBJ2-1
v_gene: TRBV20-1
CDR3nt: TGCAGTGCTAGAGATATTCTTGCGTACAATGAGCAGTTCTTC
CDR3aa: CSARDILAYNEQFF

abundance: many
d_gene: -
j_gene: TRBJ1-2
v_gene: TRBV28
CDR3nt: TGTGCCAGCAGTTTCGTCGGGGAGGGGGGGTATTATGGCTACACCTTC
CDR3aa: CASSFVGEGGYYGYTF

abundance: -
d_gene: -
j_gene: TRBJ1-1
v_gene: TRBV11-3
CDR3nt: TGTGCCAGCAGCTTTGAGGGGGGGTTCACTGAAGCTTTCTTT
CDR3aa: CASSFEGGFTEAFF

abundance: few
d_gene: TRBD1
j_gene: TRBJ2-2
v_gene: TRBV6-1
CDR3nt: TGTGCCAGCGGCTCCGGGACAGACACCGGGGAGCTGTTTTTT
CDR3aa: CASGSGTDTGELFF